This passage covers 11 T cell receptor beta chains from one sample sequenced in a study of OX40 agonist ivuxolimab in advanced cancers. Sequencing was performed with immunoSEQ multiplex PCR; in TCRdb, only in-frame clones are kept and a portion is missing. The table records 60,000 to 80,000 clones, approximately 90% of them present only once. This sample comprised CD4+ or CD8+ T cells sorted from blood, obtained in a trial of the OX40 agonist ivuxolimab. Receptors originate from an adult with an advanced solid tumor such as melanoma, head and neck, liver or kidney cancer.

V usage is TRBV18 and J usage is TRBJ1-1, with 10 positions matching TRBD1. The length of the CDR3 is 15 residues. Per germline, CDR1 KGHSH and CDR2 LQKENI. With 6 bases clipped from V and 0 bases from J, the junction kept 4 bases outside the gene matches. The CDR3 nucleotides are TGTGCCAGCTCGCTGGGACAGGGGATGAACACTGAAGCTTTCTTT. Translation gives CASSLGQGMNTEAFF.

This chain connects TRBV7-2 to TRBJ2-3; 8 bases are shared with TRBD1. After removal of 5 bases from V and 6 bases from J, the junction contained 4 bases not matched to a gene. Germline-derived CDR1 and CDR2 are SGHTA and FQGNSA. This CDR3 contains 13 residues. The CDR3 DNA follows: TGTGCCAGCAGCCAGGACAGGGCCGATACGCAGTATTTT. As protein: CASSQDRADTQYF.

This clone was counted between two and nine times. CDR3 sequence reads: CAWSVYGNKGNQPQHF. The CDR3 nucleotides are TGTGCCTGGAGTGTATATGGTAATAAGGGCAATCAGCCCCAGCATTTT. The V gene is TRBV30, the J gene TRBJ1-5; no reliable D call. V lost 0 bases to trimming and J lost 2 bases, with 14 bases between them. The V gene's germline CDR1 is GTSNPN and CDR2 SVGIG (reference sequence). The CDR3 has 16 residues.

The chain carries TRBV7-2 and TRBJ1-6; D unclear. Per germline, CDR1 SGHTA and CDR2 FQGNSA. Between the trimmed V and J ends, which lost 0 bases and 6 bases, there was a span of 9 bases. The CDR3 spans 15 residues. As DNA, the CDR3 is TGTGCCAGCAGCTTAGCGGCGGTCATTAATTCACCCCTCCACTTT. It encodes CASSLAAVINSPLHF.

The rearrangement joins TRBV4-2 to TRBJ2-5; maybe TRBD1 (5 bases). This CDR3 has 14 residues. Per germline, CDR1 LGHNA and CDR2 YNFKEQ. Trimming took off 4 bases at V and 4 bases at J, with 13 bases between the two ends. The CDR3 DNA follows: TGTGCCAGCAGCCTGAGTCAAGGGGCAGAGACCCAGTACTTC. Amino acids: CASSLSQGAETQYF.

The chain carries TRBV7-2 and TRBJ1-6; a possible D gene is TRBD1 (5 bases). In germline, CDR1 is SGHTA, CDR2 FQGNSA. Trimming took 3 bases from V and 7 from J, leaving 13 bases between them. The CDR3 runs 15 residues. The CDR3 protein is CASSLRGERNSPLHF. The CDR3 coding sequence is TGTGCCAGCAGCTTGAGGGGAGAGAGGAATTCACCCCTCCACTTT. The full variable domain, its missing parts supplied by reference TRBV7-2 and TRBJ1-6, is GAGVSQSPSNKVTEKGKDVELRCDPISGHTALYWYRQSLGQGLEFLIYFQGNSAPDKSGLPSDRFSAERTGGSVSTLTIQRTQQEDSAVYLCASSLRGERNSPLHFGNGTRLTVT.

CDR3 nucleotide sequence: TGTGCCAGTAGCATACAGGGGGGTAGGGGGAATGAGCAGTTCTTC. Amino acids: CASSIQGGRGNEQFF. This rearrangement joins TRBV19 to TRBJ2-1, with 8 bases fitting TRBD1. This CDR3 has 15 residues. Germline loops: CDR1 LNHDA, CDR2 SQIVND (reference sequence). Losses at the gene ends were 6 bases for V and 7 bases for J; bases not matched to a gene: 11.

In this sample, this clone turned up once. The chain recombines TRBV5-1 with TRBJ2-2; maybe TRBD1 (6 bases). The CDR3 extends over 15 amino acids. The V gene's germline CDR1 is SGHRS and CDR2 YFSETQ. Trimming cost V 2 bases and J 3 bases, with 11 bases left between them. CDR3 protein: CASSFPGVDTGELFF. The CDR3 DNA reads TGCGCCAGCAGCTTTCCAGGGGTGGACACCGGGGAGCTGTTTTTT. Together with reference TRBV5-1 and TRBJ2-2, the CDR3 gives the full variable domain: KAGVTQTPRYLIKTRGQQVTLSCSPISGHRSVSWYQQTPGQGLQFLFEYFSETQRNKGNFPGRFSGRQFSNSRSEMNVSTLELGDSALYLCASSFPGVDTGELFFGEGSRLTVL.

This clone was observed a handful of times. The gene calls are TRBV5-1 and TRBJ2-1, with unresolved D. The ends were cut back, 3 bases at V and 5 bases at J, with 12 bases in the middle. The germline V gene has CDR1 SGHRS and CDR2 YFSETQ. This CDR3 region has 14 residues. The chain's CDR3 is CASSSHPADNEQFF. CDR3 DNA sequence: TGCGCCAGCAGCTCTCACCCCGCTGACAATGAGCAGTTCTTC. The variable domain in full, with the rest retrieved from reference TRBV5-1 and TRBJ2-1, is KAGVTQTPRYLIKTRGQQVTLSCSPISGHRSVSWYQQTPGQGLQFLFEYFSETQRNKGNFPGRFSGRQFSNSRSEMNVSTLELGDSALYLCASSSHPADNEQFFGPGTRLTVL.

The chain is built from TRBV6-5 and TRBJ2-7; a possible D gene is TRBD1 (8 bases). CDR1 and CDR2 (germline): MNHEY, SVGAGI. Between the trimmed V and J ends, which lost 6 bases and 3 bases, there was a span of 18 bases. This CDR3 has 15 amino acids. The CDR3 protein is CASSRKQGEGYEQYF. The CDR3 DNA follows: TGTGCCAGCAGCCGTAAACAGGGGGAGGGCTACGAGCAGTACTTC.

This clone was counted only a few times. The rearrangement joins TRBV25-1 to TRBJ2-7; 9 nucleotides match TRBD1. Trimming took 4 bases from V and 6 from J; bases not matched to a gene: 7. The V gene's germline CDR1 is MGHDK and CDR2 SYGVNS. This CDR3 region has 14 residues. The DNA of the CDR3 is TGTGCCAGCAGTGCCCAACAGGGGGCTGGCGAGCAGTACTTC. This encodes CASSAQQGAGEQYF.